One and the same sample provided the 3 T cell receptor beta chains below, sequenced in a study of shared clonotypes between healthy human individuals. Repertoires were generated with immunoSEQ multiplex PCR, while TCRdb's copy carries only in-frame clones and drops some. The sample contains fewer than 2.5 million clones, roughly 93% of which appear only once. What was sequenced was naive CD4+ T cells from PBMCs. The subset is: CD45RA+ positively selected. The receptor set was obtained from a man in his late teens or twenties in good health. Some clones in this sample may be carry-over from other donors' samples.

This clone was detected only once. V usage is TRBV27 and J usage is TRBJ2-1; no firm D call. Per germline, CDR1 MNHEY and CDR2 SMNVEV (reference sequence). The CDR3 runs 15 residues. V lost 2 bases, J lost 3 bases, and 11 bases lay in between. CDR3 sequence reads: CASSLDLVGYNEQFF. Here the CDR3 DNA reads TGTGCCAGCAGTTTAGACCTAGTAGGCTACAATGAGCAGTTCTTC.

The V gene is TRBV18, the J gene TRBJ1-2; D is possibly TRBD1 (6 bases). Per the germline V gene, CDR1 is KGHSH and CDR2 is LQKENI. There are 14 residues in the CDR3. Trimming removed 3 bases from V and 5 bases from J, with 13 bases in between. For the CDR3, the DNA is TGTGCCAGCTCACCCGGACAGATTACGTATGGCTACACCTTC. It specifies CASSPGQITYGYTF. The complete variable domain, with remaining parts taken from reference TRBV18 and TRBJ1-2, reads NAGVMQNPRHLVRRRGQEARLRCSPMKGHSHVYWYRQLPEEGLKFMVYLQKENIIDESGMPKERFSAEFPKEGPSILRIQQVVRGDSAAYFCASSPGQITYGYTFGSGTRLTVV.

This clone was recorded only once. The CDR3 region has the DNA TGTGCCAGCAGTTCCACTCAGGGGTACACCGGGGAGCTGTTTTTT. The encoded protein is CASSSTQGYTGELFF. The chain couples TRBV2 to TRBJ2-2; possibly TRBD1 for D (6 bases). CDR3 length: 15 residues. The V and J ends lost 5 bases and 3 bases respectively, with 13 bases between them. Germline values: CDR1 SNHLY, CDR2 FYNNEI.